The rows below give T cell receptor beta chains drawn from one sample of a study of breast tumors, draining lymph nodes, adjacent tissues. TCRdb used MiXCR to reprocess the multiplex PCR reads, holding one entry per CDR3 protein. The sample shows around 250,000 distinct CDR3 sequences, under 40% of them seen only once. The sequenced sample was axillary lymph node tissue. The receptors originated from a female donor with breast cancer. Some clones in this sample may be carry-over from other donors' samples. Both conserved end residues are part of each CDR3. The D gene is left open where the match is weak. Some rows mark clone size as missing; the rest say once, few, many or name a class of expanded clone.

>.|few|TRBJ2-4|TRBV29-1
CSADTTKNIQYF
TGCAGCGCCGACACAACCAAAAACATTCAGTACTTC
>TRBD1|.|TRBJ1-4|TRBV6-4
CASTPGTGGVEKLFF
TGTGCCAGCACCCCCGGGACAGGGGGCGTTGAAAAACTGTTTTTT
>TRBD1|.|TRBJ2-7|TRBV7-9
CASSIAGTGGDEQYF
TGTGCCAGCAGCATCGCCGGGACAGGGGGTGACGAGCAGTACTTC
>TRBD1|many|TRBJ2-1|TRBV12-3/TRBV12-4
CASSPGQGRRNEQFF
TGTGCCAGCAGTCCGGGACAGGGCCGGAGGAATGAGCAGTTCTTC
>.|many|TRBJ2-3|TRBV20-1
CSARGCSGSTDTQYF
TGCAGTGCTAGAGGGTGTTCAGGGAGCACAGATACGCAGTATTTT
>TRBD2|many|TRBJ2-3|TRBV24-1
CATSDLAGVQYF
TGTGCCACCAGTGATCTAGCGGGAGTACAGTATTTT
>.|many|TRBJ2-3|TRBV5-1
CASSLTGYTDTQYF
TGCGCCAGCAGCTTGACGGGGTACACAGATACGCAGTATTTT
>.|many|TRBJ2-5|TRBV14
CASSQDSLTYQETQYF
TGTGCCAGCAGCCAGGATTCGCTGACTTACCAAGAGACCCAGTACTTC
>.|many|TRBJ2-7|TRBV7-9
CASSGGQGSSYEQYF
TGTGCCAGCAGCGGCGGCCAGGGGTCCTCCTACGAGCAGTACTTC
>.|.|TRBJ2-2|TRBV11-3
CASSSPRTAELFF
TGTGCCAGCAGCTCCCCAAGGACCGCGGAGCTGTTTTTT
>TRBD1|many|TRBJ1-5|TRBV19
CASWPGRQGTNQPQHF
TGTGCCAGTTGGCCCGGCCGACAGGGGACGAATCAGCCCCAGCATTTT
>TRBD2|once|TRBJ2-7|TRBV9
CASSVGVSGNSYEQYF
TGTGCCAGCAGCGTAGGCGTTAGCGGGAATAGCTACGAGCAGTACTTC
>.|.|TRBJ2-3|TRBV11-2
CAGSLGRPTDTQYF
TGTGCCGGCAGCTTAGGGCGGCCCACAGATACGCAGTATTTT
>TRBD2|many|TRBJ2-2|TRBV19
CASSIDLGLAGVTGELFF
TGTGCCAGTAGTATAGATCTCGGGCTAGCGGGAGTCACCGGGGAGCTGTTTTTT
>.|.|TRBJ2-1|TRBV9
CASSSGLNSYEQFF
TGTGCCAGCAGCTCGGGACTGAACTCCTACGAGCAGTTCTTC
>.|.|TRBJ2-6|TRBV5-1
CASSLVTGLSGANVLTF
TGCGCCAGCAGCCTGGTTACAGGGTTGTCTGGGGCCAACGTCCTGACTTTC
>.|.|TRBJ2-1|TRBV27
CASSSPSSYNEQFF
TGTGCCAGCAGTTCGCCTAGCTCCTACAATGAGCAGTTCTTC
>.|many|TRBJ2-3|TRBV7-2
CASSTEGLSSTDTQYF
TGTGCCAGCAGCACTGAGGGGTTGTCCTCCACAGATACGCAGTATTTT
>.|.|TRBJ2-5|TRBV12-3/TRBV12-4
CATGSGLETQYF
TGTGCTACTGGAAGCGGGTTAGAGACCCAGTACTTC
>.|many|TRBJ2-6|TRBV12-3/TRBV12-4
CASRGSGANVLTF
TGTGCCAGCAGGGGATCCGGGGCCAACGTCCTGACTTTC
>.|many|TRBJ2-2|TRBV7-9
CASTIGGHLGAGNTGELFF
TGTGCCAGCACCATCGGGGGACACCTAGGCGCGGGGAACACCGGGGAGCTGTTTTTT
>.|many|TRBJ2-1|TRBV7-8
CASSFDGYNEQFF
TGTGCCAGCAGCTTTGACGGGTACAATGAGCAGTTCTTC
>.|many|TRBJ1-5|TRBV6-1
CASGTTEYQPQHF
TGTGCCAGCGGAACGACGGAGTATCAGCCCCAGCATTTT
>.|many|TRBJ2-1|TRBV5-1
CASSFRLPSYNEQFF
TGCGCCAGCAGCTTCCGGTTGCCCTCCTACAATGAGCAGTTCTTC
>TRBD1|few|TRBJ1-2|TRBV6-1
CASILDRGGGGYTF
TGTGCCAGCATCCTGGACAGGGGGGGAGGTGGCTACACCTTC
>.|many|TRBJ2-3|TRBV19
CASSIRPSAAADTQYF
TGTGCCAGTAGTATAAGGCCAAGCGCGGCTGCAGATACGCAGTATTTT